This T cell receptor (beta chain) was identified during a study of cytomegalovirus exposure and HLA in healthy donors. This table comes from immunoSEQ multiplex PCR, and its TCRdb copy is limited to in-frame clones, with some not included. The table includes about 73,000 clones, 90% to 95% detected once. The CDR3 has 20 amino acids. The germline gives CDR1 SGHVS, CDR2 FNYEAQ. Trimming took 4 bases from V and 0 from J; bases not matched to a gene: 12. Broader study findings: Clusters of TCRs from the first cohort tended to co-occur in the 120 or so validation repertoires (as a later analysis found). Specific recognition of CMV antigens was confirmed in vitro for a few chains (all CMV-associated). Cytomegalovirus association was listed for approximately 160 TCR beta chains.

On this clone itself: Its antigen is not known.

The donors were part of the roughly 120-subject validation cohort, which stood apart from the roughly 640-subject first cohort. This clonotype was obtained from a man aged 18-30 years in good health and CMV-seronegative. The chain employs TRBV7-6 and TRBJ2-6; TRBD2 aligns across 10 bases. Sample: PBMCs. CDR3 coding DNA: TGTGCCAGCAGCTCCCGGTTAGCGGGGGGTGGGAGCTCTGGGGCCAACGTCCTGACTTTC. It yields the protein CASSSRLAGGGSSGANVLTF.